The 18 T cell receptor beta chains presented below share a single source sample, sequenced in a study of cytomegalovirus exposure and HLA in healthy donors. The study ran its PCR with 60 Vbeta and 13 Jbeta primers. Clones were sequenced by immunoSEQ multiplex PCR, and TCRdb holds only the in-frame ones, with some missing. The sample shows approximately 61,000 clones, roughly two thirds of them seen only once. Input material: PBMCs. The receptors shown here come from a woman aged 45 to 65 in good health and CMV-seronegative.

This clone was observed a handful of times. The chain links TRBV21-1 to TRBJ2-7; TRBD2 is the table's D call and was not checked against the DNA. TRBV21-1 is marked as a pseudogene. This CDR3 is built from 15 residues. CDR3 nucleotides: TGTGCCAGCAGTCCCCCCCCGCGGGCCTCCTACGAGCAGTACTTC. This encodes CASSPPPRASYEQYF.

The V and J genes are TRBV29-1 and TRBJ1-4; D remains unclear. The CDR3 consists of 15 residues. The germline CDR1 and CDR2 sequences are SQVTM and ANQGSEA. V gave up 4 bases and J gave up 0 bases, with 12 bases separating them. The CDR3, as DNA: TGCAGCGTTGTCCCCTGGCAGTCAACTAATGAAAAACTGTTTTTT. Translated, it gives CSVVPWQSTNEKLFF.

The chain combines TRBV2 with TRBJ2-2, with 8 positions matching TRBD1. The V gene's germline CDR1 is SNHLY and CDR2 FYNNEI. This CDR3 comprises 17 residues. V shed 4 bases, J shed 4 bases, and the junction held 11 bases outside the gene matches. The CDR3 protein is CASSGLRGQAITGELFF. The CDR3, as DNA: TGTGCCAGCAGTGGGTTGAGGGGACAGGCCATCACCGGGGAGCTGTTTTTT.

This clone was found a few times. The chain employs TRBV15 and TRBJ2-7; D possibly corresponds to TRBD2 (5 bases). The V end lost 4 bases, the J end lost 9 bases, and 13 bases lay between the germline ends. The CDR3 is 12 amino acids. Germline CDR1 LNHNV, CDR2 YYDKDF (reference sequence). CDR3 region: CATSTRRSGQYF. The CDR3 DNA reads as TGTGCCACCAGCACCCGGAGGAGCGGGCAGTACTTC.

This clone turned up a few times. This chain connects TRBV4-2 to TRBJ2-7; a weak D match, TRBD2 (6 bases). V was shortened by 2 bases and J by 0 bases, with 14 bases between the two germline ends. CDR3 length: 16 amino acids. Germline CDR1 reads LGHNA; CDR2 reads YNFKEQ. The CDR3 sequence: CASSQLSSDSSYEQYF. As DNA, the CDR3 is TGTGCCAGCAGCCAATTATCTAGCGACAGCTCCTACGAGCAGTACTTC.

CDR3 loop: CASTSGAGSRYGYTF. The DNA of the CDR3 is TGTGCCAGCACTTCAGGCGCAGGGTCCCGCTATGGCTACACCTTC. This sequence joins TRBV28 and TRBJ1-2; D is perhaps TRBD1 (5 bases). The CDR3 has 15 residues. Germline V CDR1 and CDR2: MDHEN, SYDVKM. V was shortened by 7 bases and J by 4 bases, with 19 bases between the two germline ends.

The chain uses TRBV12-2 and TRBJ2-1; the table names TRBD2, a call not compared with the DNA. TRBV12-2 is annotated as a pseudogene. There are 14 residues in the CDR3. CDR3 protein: CASRLLPYSNEQFF. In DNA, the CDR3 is TGTGCAAGTCGCCTTCTTCCGTACTCCAATGAGCAGTTCTTC.

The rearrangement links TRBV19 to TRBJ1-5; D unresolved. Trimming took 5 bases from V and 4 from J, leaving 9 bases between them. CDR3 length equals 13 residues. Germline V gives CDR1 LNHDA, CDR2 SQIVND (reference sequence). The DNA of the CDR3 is TGTGCCAGTAGTCCATTCCAAAATCAGCCCCAGCATTTT. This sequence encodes CASSPFQNQPQHF. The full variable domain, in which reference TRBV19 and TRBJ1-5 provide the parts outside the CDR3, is DGGITQSPKYLFRKEGQNVTLSCEQNLNHDAMYWYRQDPGQGLRLIYYSQIVNDFQKGDIAEGYSVSREKKESFPLTVTSAQKNPTAFYLCASSPFQNQPQHFGDGTRLSIL.

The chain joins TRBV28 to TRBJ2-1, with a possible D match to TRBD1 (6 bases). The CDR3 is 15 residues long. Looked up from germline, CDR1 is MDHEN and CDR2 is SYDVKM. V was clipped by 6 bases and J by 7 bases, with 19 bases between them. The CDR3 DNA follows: TGTGCCAGCAGCTCCGTGAGCGGAAGGGGGAATGAGCAGTTCTTC. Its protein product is CASSSVSGRGNEQFF.

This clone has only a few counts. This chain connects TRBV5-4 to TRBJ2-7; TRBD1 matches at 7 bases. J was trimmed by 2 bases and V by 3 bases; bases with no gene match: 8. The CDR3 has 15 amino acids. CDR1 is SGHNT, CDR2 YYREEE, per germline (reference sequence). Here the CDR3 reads CASSSPWDSPYEQYF. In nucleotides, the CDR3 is TGTGCCAGCAGCTCCCCCTGGGACAGCCCCTACGAGCAGTACTTC.

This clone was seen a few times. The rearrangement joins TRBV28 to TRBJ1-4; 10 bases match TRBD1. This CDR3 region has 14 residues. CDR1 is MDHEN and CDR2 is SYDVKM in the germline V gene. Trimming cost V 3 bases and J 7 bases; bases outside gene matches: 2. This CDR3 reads CASSLTGGGEKLFF. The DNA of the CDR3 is TGTGCCAGCAGTTTGACAGGGGGCGGTGAAAAACTGTTTTTT.

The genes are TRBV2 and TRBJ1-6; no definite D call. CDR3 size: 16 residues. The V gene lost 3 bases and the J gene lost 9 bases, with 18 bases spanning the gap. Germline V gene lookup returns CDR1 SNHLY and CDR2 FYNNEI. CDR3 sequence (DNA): TGTGCCAGCAGTGAGACACGTCTTGGATTCGCTTCACCCCTCCACTTT. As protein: CASSETRLGFASPLHF. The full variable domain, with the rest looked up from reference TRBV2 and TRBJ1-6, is EPEVTQTPSHQVTQMGQEVILRCVPISNHLYFYWYRQILGQKVEFLVSFYNNEISEKSEIFDDQFSVERPDGSNFTLKIRSTKLEDSAMYFCASSETRLGFASPLHFGNGTRLTVT.

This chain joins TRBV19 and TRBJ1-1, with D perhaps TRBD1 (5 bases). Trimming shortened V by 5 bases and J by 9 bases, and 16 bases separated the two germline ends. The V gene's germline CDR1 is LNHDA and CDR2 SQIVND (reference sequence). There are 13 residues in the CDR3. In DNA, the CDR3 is TGTGCCAGTAGTTCCTGGGCGGACACCCAAGCTTTCTTT. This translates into CASSSWADTQAFF.

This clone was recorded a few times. In DNA form, the CDR3 reads TGTGCCAGTAGTATAGAGTACAGTGAAGCTTTCTTT. Translated, it gives CASSIEYSEAFF. The chain couples TRBV19 to TRBJ1-1; no definite D call. The CDR3 has 12 amino acids. V lost 0 bases to trimming and J lost 7 bases, with 6 bases between them. Germline CDR1 is LNHDA and CDR2 is SQIVND (reference sequence).

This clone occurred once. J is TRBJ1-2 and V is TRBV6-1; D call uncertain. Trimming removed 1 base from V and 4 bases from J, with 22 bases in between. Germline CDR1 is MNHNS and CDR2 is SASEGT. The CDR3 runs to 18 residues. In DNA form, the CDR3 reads TGTGCCAGCAGTGAAGGGTCCCCAGCGGCAGGCTGGGGCTATGGCTACACCTTC. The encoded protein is CASSEGSPAAGWGYGYTF.

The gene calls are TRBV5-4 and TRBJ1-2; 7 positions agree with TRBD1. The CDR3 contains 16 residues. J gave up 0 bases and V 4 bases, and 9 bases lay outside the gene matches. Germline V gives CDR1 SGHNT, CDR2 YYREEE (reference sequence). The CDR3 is CASSPGQLRSNYGYTF. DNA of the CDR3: TGTGCCAGCAGCCCGGGACAGCTACGGTCTAACTATGGCTACACCTTC. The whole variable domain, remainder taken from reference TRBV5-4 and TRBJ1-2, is ETGVTQSPTHLIKTRGQQVTLRCSSQSGHNTVSWYQQALGQGPQFIFQYYREEENGRGNFPPRFSGLQFPNYSSELNVNALELDDSALYLCASSPGQLRSNYGYTFGSGTRLTVV.

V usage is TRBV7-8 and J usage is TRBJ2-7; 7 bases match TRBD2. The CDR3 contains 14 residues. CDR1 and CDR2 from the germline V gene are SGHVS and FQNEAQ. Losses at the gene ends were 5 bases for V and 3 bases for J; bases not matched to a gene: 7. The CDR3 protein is CASSRREESYEQYF. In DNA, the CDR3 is TGTGCCAGCAGCCGACGGGAGGAGAGCTACGAGCAGTACTTC. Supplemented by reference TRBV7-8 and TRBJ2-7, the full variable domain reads GAGVSQSPRYKVAKRGQDVALRCDPISGHVSLFWYQQALGQGPEFLTYFQNEAQLDKSGLPSDRFFAERPEGSVSTLKIQRTQQEDSAVYLCASSRREESYEQYFGPGTRLTVT.

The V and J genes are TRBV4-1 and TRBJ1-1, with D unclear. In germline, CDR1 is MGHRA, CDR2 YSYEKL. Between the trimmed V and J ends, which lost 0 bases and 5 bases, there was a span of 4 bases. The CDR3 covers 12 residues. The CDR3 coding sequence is TGCGCCAGCAGCCAAGATCTTACTGAAGCTTTCTTT. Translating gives CASSQDLTEAFF.